This TCR beta chain was found in a study of naive and memory T cell subsets. Unmatched junction bases numbered 4, after V lost 5 bases and J lost 4 bases. The CDR3 covers 14 residues. The library had UMIs added by 3' ligation of an oligonucleotide to TCR cDNA. Whole-blood samples were roughly 2.3 ml of peripheral blood from healthy adult volunteers. Amplification of ligated cDNA took four PCR rounds with SP2 and nested alpha and beta constant primers. From the 5' RACE reads, TCRdb called clonotypes with MiXCR, one entry per CDR3 protein. The table includes 50,000 or so distinct CDR3 sequences, around 7.7% detected once. This clonotype was counted at least ten times.

The V gene is TRBV12-3 or TRBV12-4, the J gene TRBJ2-5; 10 bases map to TRBD1. This TCR derives from a male donor in good health. This chain's CDR3 is CASSTGTGAETQYF. The DNA for the CDR3 is TGTGCCAGCAGTACCGGGACAGGGGCAGAGACCCAGTACTTC.